A few counts support the clone carrying this TCR beta chain. The antigen is undetermined. The junction shows a germline mismatch at one end, possibly a read error. The record originates from a study of T cells in Graves' hyperthyroidism and ophthalmopathy. Overall study results and limits: By a 13 V-J model, ophthalmopathy was set apart from stable hyperthyroidism.

These patients, aged 18 to 65, had recently diagnosed hyperthyroidism lasting under 2 months. Per the germline V gene, CDR1 is DFQATT and CDR2 is SNEGSKA (reference sequence). CDR3 size: 12 residues. RNA transcripts were the template for amplifying TCR beta CDR3 regions. The HTBI set primed first-round TCR CDR3 RT-PCR. TCRdb passed the multiplex PCR reads through MiXCR, listing each CDR3 protein once. The sample has roughly 420,000 distinct CDR3 sequences; roughly an eighth are singletons. Source material: blood. This receptor was identified in a young woman with Graves' hyperthyroidism. This rearrangement joins TRBV20-1 to TRBJ2-1; D is ambiguous. CDR3 protein: CSASLHYNEQSF. DNA for the CDR3: TGCAGTGCTAGTCTGCACTACAATGAGCAGTCCTTC.